A single sample is the source of the 32 T cell receptor beta chains below, sequenced in a study of STAT5B mutations in CD4+ large granular lymphocyte leukemia. Using immunoSEQ multiplex PCR, the repertoire was profiled, and TCRdb retains in-frame clones only, with some absent. Here the sample spans nearly 35,000 clones, about two thirds being singletons. The source material was CD4+ T cells from blood buffy coats. Source of these receptors: a human donor in good health.

The gene calls are TRBV7-9 and TRBJ2-1; D gene unclear. CDR3 size: 15 residues. V gave up 2 bases and J gave up 9 bases, with 17 bases separating them. Germline V gene lookup returns CDR1 SEHNR and CDR2 FQNEAQ (reference sequence). CDR3 nucleotides: TGTGCCAGCAGCTTACAGCAGGACCTTTGGGGTGAGCAGTTCTTC. It translates to CASSLQQDLWGEQFF.

For this clone: One junction end disagrees with the germline gene, perhaps due to a read error. The rearrangement uses TRBV13 and TRBJ2-3; TRBD2 matches at 12 bases. Per the germline V gene, CDR1 is PRHDT and CDR2 is FYEKMQ (reference sequence). This CDR3 comprises 17 residues. CDR3 in DNA: TGTGCCAGCAGCATCAGACTAGCGGGGGCCCTCACAGATACACAGTATTTT. Protein product: CASSIRLAGALTDTQYF.

The V and J genes are TRBV6-1 and TRBJ2-2, with D perhaps matching TRBD1 (6 bases). The V end was cut by 6 bases, the J end by 7 bases, with 18 bases between. The V gene's germline CDR1 is MNHNS and CDR2 SASEGT. The CDR3 runs 15 residues. In DNA form, the CDR3 reads TGTGCCAGCAGAGTATCACAGGGAAATTACGGGGAGCTGTTTTTT. This sequence encodes CASRVSQGNYGELFF.

The chain is built from TRBV9 and TRBJ2-3, with 10 bases lining up with TRBD2. Per the germline V gene, CDR1 is SGDLS and CDR2 is YYNGEE. The CDR3 has 17 residues. The J segment lost 2 bases and the V segment lost 0 bases, leaving 6 bases of the junction unmatched. The DNA for the CDR3 is TGTGCCAGCAGCGTAGCGATAGCGGGGGGTTACACAGATACGCAGTATTTT. Amino acid sequence: CASSVAIAGGYTDTQYF.

The sample holds one count of this clone. In DNA form, the CDR3 reads TGTGCCAGCAGCCAAGTTTCAGGGGCAGGGGAGCAGTACTTC. This gives the protein CASSQVSGAGEQYF. The chain recombines TRBV14 with TRBJ2-7, with D perhaps matching TRBD1 (6 bases). V was clipped by 1 base and J by 7 bases, with 14 bases between them. CDR1 and CDR2 (germline): SGHDN, FVKESK. The length of the CDR3 is 14 residues.

The chain joins TRBV11-2 to TRBJ2-5; tentative D call: TRBD1 (8 bases). The germline V gene has CDR1 SGHAT and CDR2 FQNNGV. The CDR3 has 16 amino acids. Trimming shortened V by 3 bases and J by 5 bases, and 19 bases separated the two germline ends. CDR3 region: CASSLGQGQGGETQYF. The DNA of the CDR3 is TGTGCCAGCAGCTTGGGGCAAGGACAGGGAGGGGAGACCCAGTACTTC.

V is TRBV7-3 and J is TRBJ2-6, with no clear D. The CDR3 loop spans 13 amino acids. The germline V gene encodes CDR1 SGHTA and CDR2 FQGTGA. Trimming cost V 5 bases and J 3 bases, with 5 bases left between them. The CDR3 is CASSPYGANVLTF. CDR3 sequence (DNA): TGTGCCAGCAGCCCCTATGGGGCCAACGTCCTGACTTTC.

This clone was recorded only once. The chain links TRBV5-6 to TRBJ2-7, with 7 bases fitting TRBD1. Trimming removed 4 bases from V and 3 bases from J; junction bases left unmatched: 4. This CDR3 comprises 13 residues. Germline CDR1 SGHDT, CDR2 YYEEEE. CDR3: CASSPQGIYEQYF. CDR3 coding DNA: TGTGCCAGCAGCCCACAGGGGATCTACGAGCAGTACTTC.

This clone has just a few counts. This chain joins TRBV9 and TRBJ2-3; no definite D call. CDR1 and CDR2 (germline): SGDLS, YYNGEE. The V end lost 7 bases, the J end lost 4 bases, and 10 bases lay between the germline ends. This CDR3 spans 12 amino acids. For the CDR3, the DNA is TGTGCCAGCTCCGCTGCGGCAGATACGCAGTATTTT. This codes for CASSAAADTQYF.

This clone came up a few times. The gene calls are TRBV7-2 and TRBJ2-3; 9 bases match TRBD2. V dropped 5 bases and J dropped 5; count of bases not matched to a gene: 14. Germline CDR1 and CDR2: SGHTA and FQGNSA. The CDR3 extends over 17 amino acids. CDR3 amino acids: CASSPWAGGGVGDTQYF. The CDR3 DNA reads TGTGCCAGCAGCCCCTGGGCCGGCGGGGGGGTTGGAGATACGCAGTATTTT.

The rearrangement joins TRBV4-3 to TRBJ1-2; D may be TRBD1 (5 bases). The CDR3 consists of 16 residues. Deletions cut 0 bases from V and 6 bases from J, with 17 bases between. Germline values: CDR1 LGHNA, CDR2 YSLEER. CDR3 sequence reads: CASSQDLGYRGDGYTF. DNA of the CDR3: TGCGCCAGCAGCCAAGACCTGGGGTATAGGGGCGATGGCTACACCTTC.

As DNA, the CDR3 is TGTGCCAGCAGCCAGGGGACTAGCATAGGGGTCTACGAGCAGTACTTC. It is translated as CASSQGTSIGVYEQYF. This chain joins TRBV14 and TRBJ2-7, with 9 bases aligning to TRBD2. The CDR3 runs 16 residues. V trimming: 3 bases; J trimming: 3 bases; junction bases outside the gene matches: 9. Germline CDR1 is SGHDN and CDR2 is FVKESK.

V is TRBV9 and J is TRBJ2-3; D not resolved. This CDR3 contains 11 residues. The germline V gene encodes CDR1 SGDLS and CDR2 YYNGEE. V was cut by 4 bases and J by 2 bases, with 2 bases left in between. The CDR3 sequence: CASSSTDTQYF. The CDR3 DNA follows: TGTGCCAGCAGCTCCACAGATACGCAGTATTTT.

The V and J genes are TRBV6-5 and TRBJ1-4; D is possibly TRBD1 (5 bases). Germline assignment: CDR1 MNHEY and CDR2 SVGAGI. The CDR3 extends over 16 amino acids. The germline V and J ends were trimmed by 2 bases and 8 bases, with 18 bases remaining between them. The CDR3 nucleotides read TGTGCCAGCAGTTACCAGCTCCCCGGGGGTGCAGAAAAACTGTTTTTT. It translates to CASSYQLPGGAEKLFF.

The chain combines TRBV27 with TRBJ1-2; TRBD1 aligns across 9 bases. The CDR3 contains 18 residues. V trimming: 5 bases; J trimming: 7 bases; junction bases outside the gene matches: 20. Germline V gives CDR1 MNHEY, CDR2 SMNVEV (reference sequence). The DNA of the CDR3 is TGTGCCAGCAGTACGGGACGGACCCGGGCAACAGGGGGCGGTGGCTACACCTTC. Amino acid sequence: CASSTGRTRATGGGGYTF.

J is TRBJ1-3 and V is TRBV27; D unclear. Germline V gives CDR1 MNHEY, CDR2 SMNVEV (reference sequence). This CDR3 is built from 12 residues. V lost 6 bases and J 0 bases, leaving 3 bases between the germline ends. CDR3 sequence (DNA): TGTGCCAGCAGGAGCTCTGGAAACACCATATATTTT. Protein product: CASRSSGNTIYF.

The CDR3 sequence: CASRPTGEPPLHF. The CDR3 coding sequence is TGCGCCAGCAGGCCTACAGGGGAACCACCCCTCCACTTT. V and J are TRBV10-2 and TRBJ1-6, with 7 bases fitting TRBD1. V was pared by 6 bases and J by 11 bases, with 7 bases of the junction left unmatched. From germline, CDR1 is WSHSY and CDR2 SAAADI. This CDR3 has 13 residues.

The V call is TRBV11-2, the J call TRBJ1-1, with D unresolved. The ends were cut back, 1 base at V and 6 bases at J, with 9 bases in the middle. Germline assignment: CDR1 SGHAT and CDR2 FQNNGV. The CDR3 extends over 13 amino acids. The CDR3 here is CASSLAGYSEAFF. CDR3 nucleotides: TGTGCCAGCAGCTTAGCGGGGTATTCTGAAGCTTTCTTT.

Only one count was recorded for this clone. The CDR3 reads CASSQGQFTYNEQFF. CDR3 nucleotide sequence: TGTGCCAGCAGCCAGGGACAGTTCACCTACAATGAGCAGTTCTTC. V usage is TRBV5-6 and J usage is TRBJ2-1; 7 bases line up with TRBD1. V lost 4 bases to trimming and J lost 2 bases; unmatched junction nucleotides: 6. From germline, CDR1 is SGHDT and CDR2 YYEEEE. The CDR3 length is 15 residues. The variable domain in full, with the rest retrieved from reference TRBV5-6 and TRBJ2-1, is DAGVTQSPTHLIKTRGQQVTLRCSPKSGHDTVSWYQQALGQGPQFIFQYYEEEERQRGNFPDRFSGHQFPNYSSELNVNALLLGDSALYLCASSQGQFTYNEQFFGPGTRLTVL.

The CDR3 nucleotides are TGTGCCAGCAGCGTAGCAGGCAGCGACAATGAGCAGTTCTTC. Encoded protein: CASSVAGSDNEQFF. This sequence joins TRBV9 and TRBJ2-1; the D is unclear. Per the germline V gene, CDR1 is SGDLS and CDR2 is YYNGEE. The CDR3 covers 14 residues. The V end was cut by 0 bases, the J end by 5 bases, with 9 bases between.

CDR3 sequence (DNA): TGTGCCAGCAGCCCAGGGGGGGGGCCCGTGTACGAGCAGTACTTC. This translates into CASSPGGGPVYEQYF. This chain links TRBV6-6 with TRBJ2-7; D may correspond to TRBD1 or TRBD2 (7 bases each). Germline values: CDR1 MNHNY, CDR2 SVGAGI (reference sequence). This CDR3 comprises 15 residues. Trimming shortened V by 6 bases and J by 4 bases, and 19 bases separated the two germline ends.

V gene TRBV4-3 combines with J gene TRBJ2-7; D is uncertain. There are 13 residues in the CDR3. Between the trimmed V and J ends, which lost 0 bases and 6 bases, there was a span of 9 bases. CDR1 is LGHNA, CDR2 YSLEER, per germline. CDR3 nucleotide sequence: TGCGCCAGCAGCCAAGATACACGGGCCGAGCAGTACTTC. Amino acid sequence: CASSQDTRAEQYF.

The gene calls are TRBV11-2 and TRBJ2-7; D possibly uses TRBD1 or TRBD2 (5 bases each). Germline CDR1 reads SGHAT; CDR2 reads FQNNGV. The CDR3 has 15 amino acids. Trimming left V 0 bases short and J 4 bases short, with 13 bases between. The CDR3 is CASSLDLAGTYEQYF. The CDR3 DNA reads as TGTGCCAGCAGCTTAGATCTGGCAGGGACGTACGAGCAGTACTTC.

V usage is TRBV28 and J usage is TRBJ2-2, with unresolved D. V was pared by 5 bases and J by 7 bases, with 11 bases between. CDR3 size: 13 residues. Germline CDR1 is MDHEN and CDR2 is SYDVKM. In nucleotides, the CDR3 is TGTGCCAGCAGTACTATATGGGTCGGGGAGCTGTTTTTT. The encoded protein is CASSTIWVGELFF.

The rearrangement links TRBV6-1 to TRBJ1-3; the D gene is possibly TRBD1 (5 bases). V lost 9 bases to trimming and J lost 0 bases, with 12 bases between them. The germline V gene has CDR1 MNHNS and CDR2 SASEGT. This CDR3 has 14 residues. The DNA of the CDR3 is TGTGCCAGTAAACAGGACCTCTCTGGAAACACCATATATTTT. Its protein is CASKQDLSGNTIYF.

CDR3 sequence (DNA): TGTGCCAGCACTCGGACGGCATATAGCAATCAGCCCCAGCATTTT. It codes for CASTRTAYSNQPQHF. The chain links TRBV6-6 to TRBJ1-5, with no clear D. This CDR3 region has 15 residues. CDR1 is MNHNY, CDR2 SVGAGI, per germline (reference sequence). Trimming cost V 7 bases and J 0 bases, with 13 bases left between them.

V and J are TRBV5-1 and TRBJ1-5; 7 bases line up with TRBD1. With V trimmed by 7 bases and J by 1 base, 5 bases remained unmatched. CDR3 length: 14 residues. Germline lookup yields CDR1 SGHRS and CDR2 YFSETQ. In nucleotides, the CDR3 is TGCGCCAGCGAGGGGGCAGGGAGCAATCAGCCCCAGCATTTT. Translated, it gives CASEGAGSNQPQHF.

The chain combines TRBV19 with TRBJ2-7; TRBD1 might be the D (5 bases). This CDR3 is 15 amino acids long. Trimming left V 1 base short and J 0 bases short, with 10 bases between. Germline V gives CDR1 LNHDA, CDR2 SQIVND (reference sequence). The CDR3 sequence is CASSIADRASYEQYF. The DNA of the CDR3 is TGTGCCAGTAGTATAGCTGACAGAGCCTCCTACGAGCAGTACTTC.

The rearrangement uses TRBV10-3 and TRBJ2-5; 11 bases are a match to TRBD1. Germline V gene lookup returns CDR1 ENHRY and CDR2 SYGVKD. V shed 4 bases and J 4 bases; nucleotides not matched to a gene: 8. This CDR3 is built from 16 residues. CDR3 sequence: CAISARTGGERETQYF. The CDR3 DNA is TGTGCCATCAGTGCCAGGACAGGGGGCGAAAGAGAGACCCAGTACTTC.

The chain links TRBV18 to TRBJ1-5; D ambiguous. Looked up from germline, CDR1 is KGHSH and CDR2 is LQKENI. The V gene lost 5 bases and the J gene lost 0 bases, with 11 bases spanning the gap. This CDR3 comprises 15 residues. The CDR3 here is CASSVQVNSNQPQHF. The CDR3 region has the DNA TGTGCCAGCTCAGTGCAGGTTAATAGCAATCAGCCCCAGCATTTT. The complete variable domain, with remaining parts taken from reference TRBV18 and TRBJ1-5, reads NAGVMQNPRHLVRRRGQEARLRCSPMKGHSHVYWYRQLPEEGLKFMVYLQKENIIDESGMPKERFSAEFPKEGPSILRIQQVVRGDSAAYFCASSVQVNSNQPQHFGDGTRLSIL.

This chain uses TRBV5-1 with TRBJ2-2; no clear D gene. V shed 5 bases and J shed 8 bases, with 13 bases lying between them. CDR3 length: 13 residues. CDR1 and CDR2 (germline): SGHRS, YFSETQ. The CDR3 sequence: CASRPTAVGELFF. The DNA of the CDR3 is TGCGCCAGCAGGCCGACGGCTGTGGGGGAGCTGTTTTTT.

This clone was observed once. The chain employs TRBV9 and TRBJ2-1; 7 bases fit TRBD1. With 1 base clipped from V and 0 bases from J, the junction kept 16 bases outside the gene matches. The germline gives CDR1 SGDLS, CDR2 YYNGEE. This CDR3 region has 20 residues. The CDR3 DNA reads TGTGCCAGCAGCGTATCAGTTAGACAGGGTCCCTTAAGCTCCTACAATGAGCAGTTCTTC. Protein sequence: CASSVSVRQGPLSSYNEQFF.